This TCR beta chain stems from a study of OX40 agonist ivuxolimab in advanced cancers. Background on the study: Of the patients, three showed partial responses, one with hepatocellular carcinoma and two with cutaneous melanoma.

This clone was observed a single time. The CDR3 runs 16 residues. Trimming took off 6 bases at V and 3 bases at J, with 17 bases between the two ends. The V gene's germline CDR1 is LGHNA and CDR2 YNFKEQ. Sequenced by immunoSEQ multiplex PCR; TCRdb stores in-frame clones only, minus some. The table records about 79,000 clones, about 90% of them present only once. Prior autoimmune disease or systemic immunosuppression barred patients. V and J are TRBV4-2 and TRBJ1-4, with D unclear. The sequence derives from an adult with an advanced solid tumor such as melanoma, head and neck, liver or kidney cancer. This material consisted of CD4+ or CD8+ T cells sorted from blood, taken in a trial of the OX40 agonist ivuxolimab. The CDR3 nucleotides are TGTGCCAGCAGTCCGAGGGCTCAGGATTCTAATGAAAAACTGTTTTTT. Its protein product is CASSPRAQDSNEKLFF.